These 9 T cell receptor beta chains were all obtained from the same sample, sequenced in a study of CD8+ T cells in alopecia areata. Extracted from the samples, RNA was reverse transcribed into cDNA to serve as the sequencing template. Libraries were prepared by immunoSEQ multiplex PCR; TCRdb keeps only in-frame clonotypes and omits some of them. The profile shows approximately 30,000 clones, approximately 60% of them singletons. Input material: NKG2D-high CD8+ T cells sorted from blood. These receptors all come from a human donor with alopecia areata.

V is TRBV5-6 and J is TRBJ2-2; D gene ambiguous. In germline, CDR1 is SGHDT, CDR2 YYEEEE. V was clipped by 0 bases and J by 7 bases, with 10 bases between them. This CDR3 is built from 14 residues. The CDR3 sequence: CASSLGAPIGELFF. The CDR3 region has the DNA TGTGCCAGCAGCTTGGGGGCCCCGATCGGGGAGCTGTTTTTT.

This clone was counted once. V usage is TRBV9 and J usage is TRBJ1-5; no reliable D call. Deletions cut 0 bases from V and 7 bases from J, with 14 bases between. CDR3 length: 15 residues. CDR1 SGDLS and CDR2 YYNGEE come from the germline V gene. CDR3 protein: CASSVDGGDGQPQHF. The CDR3 bases are TGTGCCAGCAGCGTAGACGGCGGGGATGGCCAGCCCCAGCATTTT.

In this sample, this clone turned up a few times. This chain uses TRBV27 with TRBJ2-1; perhaps D is TRBD1 or TRBD2 (5 bases each). Trimming stripped 6 bases from V and 5 bases from J, with 23 bases between. Germline V gene data show CDR1 as MNHEY and CDR2 as SMNVEV (reference sequence). The CDR3 is 17 amino acids. The CDR3 coding sequence is TGTGCCAGCAGCCTAACGGCCGGGACGGTTGGCAACAATGAGCAGTTCTTC. It codes for CASSLTAGTVGNNEQFF.

The chain joins TRBV10-3 to TRBJ2-2, with D hard to call. V was pared by 3 bases and J by 0 bases, with 5 bases between. Germline V gene sequence: CDR1 ENHRY, CDR2 SYGVKD. CDR3 length equals 14 residues. DNA for the CDR3: TGTGCCATCAGTGACTCGGCGAACACCGGGGAGCTGTTTTTT. Protein sequence: CAISDSANTGELFF.

The chain carries TRBV6-1 and TRBJ1-2; D uncertain. Trimming left V 5 bases short and J 9 bases short, with 1 base between. The CDR3 runs to 8 residues. Looked up from germline, CDR1 is MNHNS and CDR2 is SASEGT. The CDR3 nucleotides read TGTGCCAGCAGTCGCTACACCTTC. It yields the protein CASSRYTF.

This clone was counted a few times. The chain uses TRBV20-1 and TRBJ2-7; D uncertain. Germline CDR1 and CDR2: DFQATT and SNEGSKA (reference sequence). The CDR3 is 11 residues long. V lost 1 base and J lost 4, with 5 bases in between. Written as DNA, the CDR3 is TGCAGTGCTAGAGCGGAGTACGAGCAGTACTTC. As protein: CSARAEYEQYF.

This clone was observed a few times. V and J are TRBV5-1 and TRBJ2-3, with 7 nucleotides matching TRBD2. The CDR3 contains 17 residues. V gave up 4 bases and J gave up 2 bases; unmatched junction bases: 13. Germline CDR1 is SGHRS and CDR2 is YFSETQ. The CDR3 protein is CASSLTTSHPTTDTQYF. The CDR3 coding sequence is TGCGCCAGCAGCCTAACGACTAGCCATCCTACCACAGATACGCAGTATTTT.

J is TRBJ1-2 and V is TRBV5-4, with a possible D match to TRBD1 (6 bases). The CDR3 covers 15 residues. Germline values: CDR1 SGHNT, CDR2 YYREEE (reference sequence). Between the trimmed V and J ends, which lost 0 bases and 8 bases, there was a span of 17 bases. CDR3 sequence (DNA): TGTGCCAGCAGCTTGGCCTTCGGGGGGCAGGACGGCTACACCTTC. Translating gives CASSLAFGGQDGYTF.

This clone occurred a few times. V and J are TRBV12-5 and TRBJ2-5; 10 bases agree with TRBD2. This CDR3 spans 17 amino acids. J gave up 3 bases and V 1 base, and 8 bases lay outside the gene matches. Per the germline V gene, CDR1 is LGHNT and CDR2 is FRNRAP. CDR3 sequence: CASGLGRTSGTEETQYF. In nucleotides, the CDR3 is TGTGCTAGTGGTTTGGGAAGGACTAGCGGAACGGAAGAGACCCAGTACTTC.